This T cell receptor (beta chain) was observed in a study of beta chain features in type 1 diabetes. Notes on the study in general: Diminished insertions and augmented deletions at VDJ junctions characterized type 1 diabetes patients. TCRB CDR3s were moderately but significantly shorter in Type 1 diabetes patients in all four CD4+ subsets.

This clone was found a few times. Its antigen is not identified. What was sequenced were expressed TCRB transcripts, since all of the isolated RNA had been reverse transcribed. Regulatory, naive and central memory T cell samples averaged around 3.5 million reads. TCRdb's table, derived via immunoSEQ multiplex PCR, lists solely in-frame clones and lacks some. The table records 500,000 to 650,000 clones, around 12% of them present only once. Trimming stripped 6 bases from V and 3 bases from J, with 15 bases between. The CDR3 has 14 amino acids. Germline V lookup: CDR1 ENHRY, CDR2 SYGVKD. One heparinised draw, averaging about 116 mL, was taken per donor.

The V gene is TRBV10-3, the J gene TRBJ2-7; D is undetermined. Sequenced material: naive CD4+ T cells from blood. The TCR originated in a man aged 25 to 40 with type 1 diabetes. Here the CDR3 reads CAISQETFFYEQYF. The DNA for the CDR3 is TGTGCCATCAGCCAGGAGACCTTTTTCTACGAGCAGTACTTC.